Below are 21 T cell receptor beta chains sequenced from a single sample in a study of shared clonotypes between healthy human individuals. The repertoire was sequenced with immunoSEQ multiplex PCR; TCRdb's copy has only in-frame clones and lacks some. This sample has 2 million to 2.5 million clones, with just under 95% found just once. Source material: naive CD4+ T cells from PBMCs. Noted subset: CD45RA+ positively selected. Receptor source: a man between 18 and 29 years old in good health. Some clones in this sample may be carry-over from other donors' samples.

This chain uses TRBV7-8 with TRBJ1-2; TRBD1 is a possible D gene (6 bases). V gave up 5 bases and J gave up 3 bases, with 16 bases separating them. The CDR3 is 15 residues long. Germline lookup yields CDR1 SGHVS and CDR2 FQNEAQ. DNA of the CDR3: TGTGCCAGCAGCCGACTCTGGGGGCAGGACTATGGCTACACCTTC. It translates to CASSRLWGQDYGYTF.

This clone was observed a single time. The chain is built from TRBV9 and TRBJ2-5; D uncertain. Trimming pared 3 bases from V and 3 bases from J, leaving 9 bases between. The CDR3 covers 13 residues. The germline V gene encodes CDR1 SGDLS and CDR2 YYNGEE. The CDR3 DNA sequence: TGTGCCAGCAGCGGCGGCGTGAAAGAGACCCAGTACTTC. Its translation: CASSGGVKETQYF.

The chain couples TRBV28 to TRBJ1-5, with TRBD1 identical over 7 bases. V lost 8 bases, J lost 5 bases, and 3 bases stayed unmatched. The CDR3 covers 12 residues. Per germline, CDR1 MDHEN and CDR2 SYDVKM. Here the CDR3 reads CASDRVDQPQHF. CDR3 DNA: TGTGCCAGCGACAGGGTGGATCAGCCCCAGCATTTT.

This chain links TRBV28 with TRBJ1-5; tentative D call: TRBD1 (6 bases). The CDR3 is 13 residues long. The V and J ends lost 7 bases and 6 bases respectively, with 13 bases between them. In germline, CDR1 is MDHEN, CDR2 SYDVKM. CDR3 coding DNA: TGTGCCAGCATAGCCACGGGGGCTCAGCCCCAGCATTTT. Its translation is CASIATGAQPQHF.

The rearrangement uses TRBV5-4 and TRBJ1-2, with 9 bases that match TRBD1. V gave up 6 bases and J gave up 6 bases; unmatched junction bases: 12. Germline V gene lookup returns CDR1 SGHNT and CDR2 YYREEE (reference sequence). This CDR3 comprises 15 residues. Written as DNA, the CDR3 is TGTGCCAGCAAGAAGGGGACGGACAGGGGACATGGCTACACCTTC. Amino acid sequence: CASKKGTDRGHGYTF.

The J gene is TRBJ1-2, the V gene TRBV28; a possible D gene is TRBD1 (6 bases). Trimming took 2 bases from V and 0 from J, leaving 10 bases between them. Germline V gives CDR1 MDHEN, CDR2 SYDVKM. The length of the CDR3 is 15 residues. This chain's CDR3 is CASSLQGLANYGYTF. In nucleotides, the CDR3 is TGTGCCAGCAGTTTACAGGGGCTAGCTAACTATGGCTACACCTTC.

This clone was seen a single time. This chain joins TRBV30 and TRBJ2-2; 8 bases line up with TRBD2. CDR1 GTSNPN and CDR2 SVGIG come from the germline V gene (reference sequence). J gave up 5 bases and V 1 base, and 12 bases lay outside the gene matches. The CDR3 length is 17 residues. The CDR3 reads CAWSAPRVAGYTGELFF. The CDR3 DNA sequence: TGTGCCTGGAGTGCCCCTCGAGTAGCGGGGTATACCGGGGAGCTGTTTTTT.

The chain joins TRBV6-1 to TRBJ1-5, with a possible D match to TRBD1 (6 bases). This CDR3 spans 14 amino acids. The germline V gene has CDR1 MNHNS and CDR2 SASEGT. Trimming removed 7 bases at V and 6 bases at J, with 16 bases between. CDR3: CASKRAQGTQPQHF. The DNA for the CDR3 is TGTGCCAGCAAGCGAGCTCAGGGGACTCAGCCCCAGCATTTT.

J is TRBJ1-2 and V is TRBV7-2; maybe TRBD1 (6 bases). Trimming took 3 bases from V and 4 from J, leaving 9 bases between them. Per the germline V gene, CDR1 is SGHTA and CDR2 is FQGNSA. The CDR3 consists of 13 residues. CDR3 residues: CASSLGASYGYTF. The CDR3, as DNA: TGTGCCAGCAGCTTGGGGGCCAGCTATGGCTACACCTTC. Based on the CDR3 plus reference TRBV7-2 and TRBJ1-2, the full variable domain is GAGVSQSPSNKVTEKGKDVELRCDPISGHTALYWYRQSLGQGLEFLIYFQGNSAPDKSGLPSDRFSAERTGGSVSTLTIQRTQQEDSAVYLCASSLGASYGYTFGSGTRLTVV.

This chain uses TRBV11-2 with TRBJ2-1, with 7 bases that match TRBD2. Germline CDR1 reads SGHAT; CDR2 reads FQNNGV. This CDR3 comprises 17 residues. The junction had 15 bases not matched to a gene; V was cut back by 2 bases and J by 8 bases. The CDR3 reads CASSLNGASGEFYEQFF. Written as DNA, the CDR3 is TGTGCCAGCAGCTTAAATGGGGCTAGCGGAGAATTTTATGAGCAGTTCTTC.

The J gene is TRBJ2-5, the V gene TRBV29-1; the match to TRBD1 covers 9 bases. The germline V gene encodes CDR1 SQVTM and CDR2 ANQGSEA. With V trimmed by 7 bases and J by 4 bases, 13 bases remained unmatched. The CDR3 is 15 amino acids. This CDR3 is CSATTPQGAGETQYF. CDR3 nucleotides: TGCAGCGCAACGACCCCACAGGGGGCAGGAGAGACCCAGTACTTC. The variable domain in full, completed from reference TRBV29-1 and TRBJ2-5, reads SAVISQKPSRDICQRGTSLTIQCQVDSQVTMMFWYRQQPGQSLTLIATANQGSEATYESGFVIDKFPISRPNLTFSTLTVSNMSPEDSSIYLCSATTPQGAGETQYFGPGTRLLVL.

The chain links TRBV30 to TRBJ1-1; tentative D call: TRBD1 (5 bases). CDR3 size: 14 residues. V was trimmed by 0 bases and J by 0 bases, leaving 8 bases between them. CDR1 is GTSNPN and CDR2 is SVGIG in the germline V gene (reference sequence). CDR3 amino acids: CAWSVGGVNTEAFF. CDR3 in DNA: TGTGCCTGGAGTGTAGGAGGGGTGAACACTGAAGCTTTCTTT.

The chain uses TRBV5-4 and TRBJ2-7, with D tentatively TRBD1 or TRBD2 (5 bases each). Germline V gene lookup returns CDR1 SGHNT and CDR2 YYREEE (reference sequence). The CDR3 covers 15 residues. The V and J ends lost 0 bases and 5 bases respectively, with 15 bases between them. Written as DNA, the CDR3 is TGTGCCAGCAGCTTGGGTCGTGGGGGAAGCGACGAGCAGTACTTC. It translates to CASSLGRGGSDEQYF. The full variable domain, in which reference TRBV5-4 and TRBJ2-7 provide the parts outside the CDR3, is ETGVTQSPTHLIKTRGQQVTLRCSSQSGHNTVSWYQQALGQGPQFIFQYYREEENGRGNFPPRFSGLQFPNYSSELNVNALELDDSALYLCASSLGRGGSDEQYFGPGTRLTVT.

Regarding this clone: The same CDR3 also results from other DNA sequences found in this sample. CDR3 sequence reads: CASSPLGQPQHF. The CDR3 region has the DNA TGTGCCAGCTCACCTTTGGGTCAGCCCCAGCATTTT. The V call is TRBV18, the J call TRBJ1-5; D gene unclear. The CDR3 is 12 amino acids. V was pared by 3 bases and J by 6 bases, with 6 bases between. Germline V CDR1 and CDR2: KGHSH, LQKENI.

The chain uses TRBV28 and TRBJ2-5, with D possibly being TRBD1 or TRBD2 (6 bases each). This CDR3 has 14 residues. Trimming cost V 5 bases and J 4 bases, with 14 bases left between them. Germline V gives CDR1 MDHEN, CDR2 SYDVKM. The CDR3 region is CASSALGGIETQYF. In DNA, the CDR3 is TGTGCCAGCAGTGCCCTAGGGGGGATAGAGACCCAGTACTTC.

The V gene is TRBV5-1, the J gene TRBJ2-7; 14 positions match TRBD2. Trimming removed 0 bases from V and 5 bases from J; junction bases left unmatched: 7. Germline V gene lookup returns CDR1 SGHRS and CDR2 YFSETQ. This CDR3 comprises 17 residues. CDR3 nucleotides: TGCGCCAGCAGCTTGGGGGGACTAGCGGGAGTTTTCCACGAGCAGTACTTC. This encodes CASSLGGLAGVFHEQYF.

The genes are TRBV18 and TRBJ2-5; maybe TRBD1 (6 bases). Germline-derived CDR1 and CDR2 are KGHSH and LQKENI. The CDR3 sequence is 13 residues long. V gave up 3 bases and J gave up 5 bases, with 10 bases separating them. This chain's CDR3 is CASSPGTSETQYF. CDR3 DNA: TGTGCCAGCTCACCGGGGACATCGGAGACCCAGTACTTC.

The V call is TRBV6-5, the J call TRBJ2-1; 11 bases align to TRBD2. This CDR3 has 16 amino acids. Losses at the gene ends were 0 bases for V and 7 bases for J; bases not matched to a gene: 5. CDR1 MNHEY and CDR2 SVGAGI come from the germline V gene. CDR3 DNA: TGTGCCAGCAGTTACTCTGGTAGCGGGAGGGGTAATGAGCAGTTCTTC. It translates to CASSYSGSGRGNEQFF.

The chain carries TRBV9 and TRBJ2-5; the D is unclear. CDR1 and CDR2 (germline): SGDLS, YYNGEE. This CDR3 is 13 amino acids long. The V end was cut by 4 bases, the J end by 5 bases, with 12 bases between. For the CDR3, the DNA is TGTGCCAGCAGCTTAACACAGACGGAGACCCAGTACTTC. Protein: CASSLTQTETQYF. The variable domain in full, completed from reference TRBV9 and TRBJ2-5, reads DSGVTQTPKHLITATGQRVTLRCSPRSGDLSVYWYQQSLDQGLQFLIQYYNGEERAKGNILERFSAQQFPDLHSELNLSSLELGDSALYFCASSLTQTETQYFGPGTRLLVL.

This chain uses TRBV5-1 with TRBJ2-2, with D possibly being TRBD1 or TRBD2 (5 bases each). The germline V gene has CDR1 SGHRS and CDR2 YFSETQ. Between the trimmed V and J ends, which lost 7 bases and 5 bases, there was a span of 21 bases. The CDR3 loop spans 16 amino acids. This CDR3 is CASSARGRSRTGELFF. The CDR3 coding sequence is TGCGCCAGCTCAGCAAGGGGACGTTCTAGGACCGGGGAGCTGTTTTTT.

The sample holds one count of this clone. This sample includes further DNA sequences coding for the same CDR3. This sequence joins TRBV28 and TRBJ1-1, with D possibly being TRBD1 (6 bases). Trimming took off 3 bases at V and 3 bases at J, with 17 bases between the two ends. The germline CDR1 and CDR2 sequences are MDHEN and SYDVKM. The CDR3 spans 16 residues. The CDR3 protein is CASSLGGRGPDTEAFF. CDR3 DNA sequence: TGTGCCAGCAGTTTGGGCGGCCGGGGGCCGGACACTGAAGCTTTCTTT.